This TCR beta chain was recorded in a study of T cell responses to AZD1222 COVID-19 vaccine. Study-level findings and limits: Baseline antibody screening turned up just five to seven seropositive AZD1222 recipients.

Concerning this clone itself: Its specificity is unknown.

Profiling relied on immunoSEQ multiplex PCR, and the TCRdb table lists in-frame clones only, not all of them. The table records 150,000 to 200,000 clones, roughly 93% of them present only once. The material was peripheral blood, obtained on day 0 of AZD1222 vaccination. The receptor's source is an adult in good health.

The chain's CDR3 is CASSVAASGELFF. The CDR3 bases are TGTGCCAGCAGCGTAGCCGCCTCCGGGGAGCTGTTTTTT. This chain uses TRBV9 with TRBJ2-2; D gene unclear. Germline V gene lookup returns CDR1 SGDLS and CDR2 YYNGEE. The germline V and J ends were trimmed by 0 bases and 6 bases, with 6 bases remaining between them. The CDR3 spans 13 residues.